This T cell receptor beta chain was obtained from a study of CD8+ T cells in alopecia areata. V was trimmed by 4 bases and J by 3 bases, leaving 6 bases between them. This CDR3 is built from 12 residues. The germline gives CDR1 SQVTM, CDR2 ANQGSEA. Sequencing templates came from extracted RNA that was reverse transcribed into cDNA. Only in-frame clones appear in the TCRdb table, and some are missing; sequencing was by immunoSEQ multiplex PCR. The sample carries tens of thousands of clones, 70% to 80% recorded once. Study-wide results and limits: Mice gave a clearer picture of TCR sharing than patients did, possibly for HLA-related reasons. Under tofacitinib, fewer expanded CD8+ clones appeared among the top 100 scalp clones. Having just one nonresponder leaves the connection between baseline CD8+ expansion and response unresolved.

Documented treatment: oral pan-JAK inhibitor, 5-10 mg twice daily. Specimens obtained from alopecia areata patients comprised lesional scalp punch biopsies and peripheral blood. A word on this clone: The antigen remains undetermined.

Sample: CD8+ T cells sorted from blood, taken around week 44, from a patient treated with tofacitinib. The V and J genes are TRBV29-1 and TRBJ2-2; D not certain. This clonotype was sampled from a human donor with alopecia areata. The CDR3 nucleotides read TGCAGCGTTGCAAAAGACACCGGGGAGCTGTTTTTT. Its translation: CSVAKDTGELFF.